The 30 T cell receptor beta chains below come from one sample, sequenced in a study of a mutant IDH1 vaccine in newly diagnosed glioma. The time point here: week 5, during vaccination. Every vaccination contained 300 ug of the mutant IDH1 20-mer peptide and was paired with topical imiquimod. These receptors have no identified antigens. Some clones are missing from TCRdb's copy, which holds only in-frame ones; the method was immunoSEQ multiplex PCR. The sample consists of some 55,000 clones, more than 80% of them appearing once. Sequencing was performed on PBMCs, taken from a glioma patient whose treatment included an IDH1 peptide vaccine. The receptors originated from a woman in her 40s with glioma.

The chain carries TRBV4-3 and TRBJ1-4; the match to TRBD1 covers 10 bases. V trimming: 1 base; J trimming: 6 bases; junction bases outside the gene matches: 8. Germline lookup yields CDR1 LGHNA and CDR2 YSLEER. This CDR3 contains 17 residues. CDR3 DNA: TGCGCCAGCAGCCAAGGGGCGACAGGGGGCATTTATGAAAAACTGTTTTTT. Its translation is CASSQGATGGIYEKLFF.

The count of this clone is one. V usage is TRBV6-5 and J usage is TRBJ2-6; 7 bases match TRBD1. This CDR3 has 15 residues. From germline, CDR1 is MNHEY and CDR2 SVGAGI. V gave up 5 bases and J gave up 4 bases; unmatched junction bases: 5. The CDR3 nucleotides are TGTGCCAGCAGTATTCAGGGGGACGGGGCCAACGTCCTGACTTTC. This codes for CASSIQGDGANVLTF.

This clone was recorded only once. DNA of the CDR3: TGTGCCAGCAGCCGGGACAACTTGGCCGGGGAGCTGTTTTTT. It codes for CASSRDNLAGELFF. V is TRBV2 and J is TRBJ2-2, with D possibly being TRBD1 (6 bases). The ends were cut back, 6 bases at V and 6 bases at J, with 14 bases in the middle. In germline, CDR1 is SNHLY, CDR2 FYNNEI. The CDR3 runs to 14 residues.

This sequence joins TRBV7-9 and TRBJ1-4, with TRBD1 matching over 7 bases. The CDR3 runs 15 residues. Germline-derived CDR1 and CDR2 are SEHNR and FQNEAQ (reference sequence). Trimming cost V 3 bases and J 2 bases; bases outside gene matches: 3. CDR3 nucleotides: TGTGCCAGCAGCTTCCAGGGGGGGACTAATGAAAAACTGTTTTTT. This translates into CASSFQGGTNEKLFF.

The V and J genes are TRBV10-3 and TRBJ2-1; D may be TRBD1 or TRBD2 (5 bases each). Trimming shortened V by 6 bases and J by 0 bases, and 15 bases separated the two germline ends. Germline values: CDR1 ENHRY, CDR2 SYGVKD. This CDR3 is 16 amino acids long. The CDR3 DNA is TGTGCCATCAGCCCTTCGGGACGAAACTCCTACAATGAGCAGTTCTTC. Translation: CAISPSGRNSYNEQFF.

This chain connects TRBV29-1 to TRBJ1-2; TRBD1 matches at 11 bases. In germline, CDR1 is SQVTM, CDR2 ANQGSEA. This CDR3 has 15 residues. The V and J ends lost 1 base and 2 bases, in that order; junction bases with no gene match: 3. In DNA form, the CDR3 reads TGCAGCGTTGAAGCCGGGACAGGGGGAAACTATGGCTACACCTTC. Protein sequence: CSVEAGTGGNYGYTF.

The gene calls are TRBV5-1 and TRBJ2-2, with 9 bases that match TRBD1. Germline V CDR1 and CDR2: SGHRS, YFSETQ. The CDR3 spans 15 residues. With 4 bases clipped from V and 3 bases from J, the junction kept 4 bases outside the gene matches. In DNA form, the CDR3 reads TGCGCCAGCAGCCCCGGGGACAGGGACACCGGGGAGCTGTTTTTT. It codes for CASSPGDRDTGELFF.

This chain joins TRBV4-1 and TRBJ1-2; 7 bases align to TRBD1. The CDR3 length is 15 residues. Germline CDR1 and CDR2: MGHRA and YSYEKL. Trimming at V came to 1 base and at J to 1 base, leaving 3 bases not matched to a gene. CDR3 amino acids: CASSQGTGDNYGYTF. In nucleotides, the CDR3 is TGCGCCAGCAGCCAAGGGACAGGAGATAACTATGGCTACACCTTC.

The chain uses TRBV6-5 and TRBJ2-7; D possibly corresponds to TRBD1 (6 bases). V gave up 5 bases and J gave up 4 bases, with 12 bases separating them. From germline, CDR1 is MNHEY and CDR2 SVGAGI. The CDR3 loop spans 13 amino acids. The CDR3 loop is CASSQTTGYEQYF. CDR3 DNA sequence: TGTGCCAGCAGTCAAACAACAGGGTACGAGCAGTACTTC.

The chain links TRBV5-1 to TRBJ2-7, with 11 bases that match TRBD2. This CDR3 is 18 amino acids long. Trimming took 4 bases from V and 4 from J; bases not matched to a gene: 16. Germline CDR1 is SGHRS and CDR2 is YFSETQ. For the CDR3, the DNA is TGCGCCAGCAGCCCCTCCACGGGACCACTAGCGGGAGATTACGAGCAGTACTTC. It specifies CASSPSTGPLAGDYEQYF.

The chain couples TRBV19 to TRBJ1-1; no definite D call. Germline assignment: CDR1 LNHDA and CDR2 SQIVND (reference sequence). The CDR3 loop spans 14 amino acids. V was cut by 6 bases and J by 0 bases, with 11 bases left in between. CDR3 residues: CASSPDGVNTEAFF. DNA for the CDR3: TGTGCCAGTAGCCCGGACGGAGTGAACACTGAAGCTTTCTTT.

V gene TRBV15 combines with J gene TRBJ2-7; D gene uncertain. Trimming left V 0 bases short and J 3 bases short, with 12 bases between. The CDR3 length is 15 residues. Germline CDR1 and CDR2: LNHNV and YYDKDF (reference sequence). The CDR3: CATSREFNSYYEQYF. The CDR3, as DNA: TGTGCCACCAGCAGAGAGTTTAACTCATACTACGAGCAGTACTTC.

The chain has TRBV4-1 and TRBJ1-1; D is ambiguous. There are 15 residues in the CDR3. Germline assignment: CDR1 MGHRA and CDR2 YSYEKL. V dropped 3 bases and J dropped 0 bases, with 11 bases sitting between them. CDR3 in DNA: TGCGCCAGCAGCCAGGGCCACACAGTGAACACTGAAGCTTTCTTT. Its protein product is CASSQGHTVNTEAFF.

This clone turned up a few times. This chain links TRBV14 with TRBJ2-5, with 8 bases matching TRBD2. V trimming: 1 base; J trimming: 1 base; junction bases outside the gene matches: 11. The CDR3 totals 18 residues. Germline CDR1 is SGHDN and CDR2 is FVKESK. CDR3 DNA sequence: TGTGCCAGCAGCCAAGGCAGGACTTACGCGGGGGGCCAAGAGACCCAGTACTTC. It codes for CASSQGRTYAGGQETQYF.

This clone occurred once. The chain recombines TRBV5-1 with TRBJ1-3; D might be TRBD1 (6 bases). The CDR3 loop spans 14 amino acids. The V end lost 0 bases, the J end lost 4 bases, and 8 bases lay between the germline ends. CDR1 SGHRS and CDR2 YFSETQ come from the germline V gene. The CDR3 protein is CASSLGQAGNTIYF. CDR3 sequence (DNA): TGCGCCAGCAGCTTGGGACAGGCGGGAAACACCATATATTTT.

The gene calls are TRBV7-2 and TRBJ2-7; no reliable D call. With 1 base removed from V and 0 bases from J, the gap between germline ends came to 4 bases. CDR1 is SGHTA and CDR2 is FQGNSA in the germline V gene. This CDR3 is 13 amino acids long. The DNA for the CDR3 is TGTGCCAGCAGCTTAGTGTCCTCCTACGAGCAGTACTTC. Protein product: CASSLVSSYEQYF.

The rearrangement uses TRBV5-6 and TRBJ1-1; possible D gene TRBD1, 5 bases. The V gene's germline CDR1 is SGHDT and CDR2 YYEEEE. The CDR3 covers 16 residues. Trimming took 0 bases from V and 0 from J, leaving 12 bases between them. Here the CDR3 reads CASSLAEQGVNTEAFF. As DNA, the CDR3 is TGTGCCAGCAGCTTGGCCGAGCAGGGAGTGAACACTGAAGCTTTCTTT.

This chain uses TRBV19 with TRBJ2-2; TRBD1 is a possible D gene (6 bases). Germline V gene data show CDR1 as LNHDA and CDR2 as SQIVND (reference sequence). The CDR3 is 16 amino acids. Trimming took 7 bases from V and 1 from J, leaving 16 bases between them. The CDR3 is CASMPQGQLNTGELFF. In DNA form, the CDR3 reads TGTGCCAGTATGCCCCAAGGACAGCTGAACACCGGGGAGCTGTTTTTT.

As DNA, the CDR3 is TGTGCCACCAGCAGTGGACAGGGGTCTGAGGTCGAGCAGTACTTC. Protein product: CATSSGQGSEVEQYF. The chain couples TRBV15 to TRBJ2-7, with 9 bases matching TRBD1. Unmatched junction bases numbered 9, after V lost 3 bases and J lost 6 bases. CDR1 and CDR2 (germline): LNHNV, YYDKDF (reference sequence). The CDR3 is 15 residues long.

This chain joins TRBV4-2 and TRBJ1-5, with 9 bases fitting TRBD1. Germline CDR1 reads LGHNA; CDR2 reads YNFKEQ. CDR3 length equals 14 residues. Trimming cost V 5 bases and J 6 bases; bases outside gene matches: 5. CDR3 DNA: TGTGCCAGCAGCACACGACAGGGGGGTCAGCCCCAGCATTTT. Its protein is CASSTRQGGQPQHF.

About this clone: At one end, the junction sequence differs from germline, possibly due to a read error. The identical CDR3 is also encoded by other nucleotide sequences in the sample. This rearrangement joins TRBV10-3 to TRBJ1-5, with 11 nucleotides matching TRBD1. Per germline, CDR1 ENHRY and CDR2 SYGVKD. There are 16 residues in the CDR3. CDR3 protein: CAISPDRGLSNQPQHF. CDR3 sequence (DNA): TGTGCCATCAGTCCGGACAGGGGGCTCAGCAATCAGCCCCAACATTTT.

This clone was recorded a few times. The genes are TRBV19 and TRBJ1-2; 7 bases agree with TRBD1. The CDR3 loop spans 14 amino acids. The V gene end was trimmed by 6 bases and the J gene end by 7 bases; junction bases not matched to a gene: 11. Per germline, CDR1 LNHDA and CDR2 SQIVND (reference sequence). CDR3 nucleotide sequence: TGTGCCAGTAGCGACAGGGTTGGTTCGTTTGGCTACACCTTC. Translated: CASSDRVGSFGYTF.

The chain carries TRBV11-2 and TRBJ1-1, with D unresolved. This CDR3 region has 12 residues. The germline CDR1 and CDR2 sequences are SGHAT and FQNNGV. V lost 2 bases to trimming and J lost 4 bases, with 5 bases between them. The CDR3: CASSLPGTEAFF. CDR3 in DNA: TGTGCCAGCAGCTTACCAGGCACTGAAGCTTTCTTT.

A remark on this clone: One end of the junction varies from germline; a read error may be responsible. The chain has TRBV7-7 and TRBJ2-5; D uncertain. Germline CDR1 SSHAT, CDR2 FNYEAQ (reference sequence). CDR3 length equals 15 residues. CDR3 DNA: TGTGCTAGCAGCCCGAACTTGCAGGTCCAAGAGACCCAGTACTTC. It yields the protein CASSPNLQVQETQYF.

The V and J genes are TRBV5-4 and TRBJ2-5, with 8 positions matching TRBD2. This CDR3 spans 17 amino acids. Germline values: CDR1 SGHNT, CDR2 YYREEE (reference sequence). V trimming: 4 bases; J trimming: 4 bases; junction bases outside the gene matches: 15. Here the CDR3 reads CASSPGRGGSILETQYF. The CDR3 nucleotides read TGTGCCAGCAGCCCCGGGAGGGGCGGGAGTATTTTAGAGACCCAGTACTTC.

J is TRBJ1-3 and V is TRBV9; 8 bases fit TRBD1. This CDR3 spans 14 amino acids. V was clipped by 3 bases and J by 7 bases; unmatched bases: 6. CDR1 and CDR2 from the germline V gene are SGDLS and YYNGEE. The CDR3 protein is CASSDQGALNTIYF. CDR3 sequence (DNA): TGTGCCAGCAGCGACCAGGGGGCTCTGAACACCATATATTTT.

This chain joins TRBV5-4 and TRBJ2-1; D is ambiguous. Germline lookup yields CDR1 SGHNT and CDR2 YYREEE (reference sequence). The CDR3 has 13 residues. V lost 0 bases and J 7 bases, leaving 8 bases between the germline ends. CDR3 residues: CASSLVSTNEQFF. CDR3 bases: TGTGCCAGCAGCTTGGTTAGCACGAATGAGCAGTTCTTC.

The chain recombines TRBV6-1 with TRBJ2-7; TRBD1 matches 7 bases. Germline CDR1 is MNHNS and CDR2 is SASEGT. The CDR3 loop spans 14 amino acids. V trimming: 2 bases; J trimming: 2 bases; junction bases outside the gene matches: 3. CDR3 DNA sequence: TGTGCCAGCAGTGAACGACAGGGAGCCTACGAGCAGTACTTC. Translated: CASSERQGAYEQYF.

DNA of the CDR3: TGCGCCAGCAGCTTGGCCCCAGCGGGGGCCTCAGAGACCCAGTACTTC. This gives the protein CASSLAPAGASETQYF. The chain combines TRBV5-1 with TRBJ2-5; TRBD2 aligns across 8 bases. CDR1 is SGHRS, CDR2 YFSETQ, per germline. V gave up 0 bases and J gave up 4 bases; unmatched junction bases: 8. The CDR3 loop spans 16 amino acids.

This rearrangement joins TRBV4-1 to TRBJ1-2, with 8 bases fitting TRBD1. CDR1 and CDR2 from the germline V gene are MGHRA and YSYEKL. The junction had 4 bases not matched to a gene; V was cut back by 1 base and J by 0 bases. This CDR3 has 16 amino acids. Here the CDR3 reads CASSQAGTGSNYGYTF. CDR3 nucleotides: TGCGCCAGCAGCCAAGCCGGGACAGGCTCTAACTATGGCTACACCTTC.